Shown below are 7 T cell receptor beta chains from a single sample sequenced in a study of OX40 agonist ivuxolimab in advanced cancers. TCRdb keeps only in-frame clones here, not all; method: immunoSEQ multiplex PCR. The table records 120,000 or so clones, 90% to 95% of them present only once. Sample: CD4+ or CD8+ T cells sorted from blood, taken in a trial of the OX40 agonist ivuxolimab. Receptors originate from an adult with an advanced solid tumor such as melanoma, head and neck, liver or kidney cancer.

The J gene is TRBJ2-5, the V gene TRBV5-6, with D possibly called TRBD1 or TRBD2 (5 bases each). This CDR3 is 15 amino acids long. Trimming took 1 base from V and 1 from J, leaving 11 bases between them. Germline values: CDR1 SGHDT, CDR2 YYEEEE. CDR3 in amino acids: CASSLWSGSQETQYF. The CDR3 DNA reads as TGTGCCAGCAGCTTGTGGTCAGGGAGCCAAGAGACCCAGTACTTC.

CDR3 protein: CASSVALPKETQYF. The CDR3 DNA is TGTGCCAGTAGTGTGGCCCTCCCAAAAGAGACCCAGTACTTC. The J gene is TRBJ2-5, the V gene TRBV19; no definite D call. Looked up from germline, CDR1 is LNHDA and CDR2 is SQIVND (reference sequence). V lost 5 bases and J 3 bases, leaving 13 bases between the germline ends. This CDR3 region has 14 residues.

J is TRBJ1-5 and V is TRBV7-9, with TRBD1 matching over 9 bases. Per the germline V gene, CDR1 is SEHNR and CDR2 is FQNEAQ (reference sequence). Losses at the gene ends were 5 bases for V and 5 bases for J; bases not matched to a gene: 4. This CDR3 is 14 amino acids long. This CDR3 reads CASSLTGGDQPQHF. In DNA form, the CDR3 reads TGTGCCAGCAGCCTTACAGGGGGCGATCAGCCCCAGCATTTT.

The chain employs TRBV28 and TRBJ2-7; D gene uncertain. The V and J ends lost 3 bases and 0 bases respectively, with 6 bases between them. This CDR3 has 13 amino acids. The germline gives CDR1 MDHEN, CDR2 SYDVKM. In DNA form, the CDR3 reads TGTGCCAGCAGTTTGCCCAGCTCCTACGAGCAGTACTTC. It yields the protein CASSLPSSYEQYF.

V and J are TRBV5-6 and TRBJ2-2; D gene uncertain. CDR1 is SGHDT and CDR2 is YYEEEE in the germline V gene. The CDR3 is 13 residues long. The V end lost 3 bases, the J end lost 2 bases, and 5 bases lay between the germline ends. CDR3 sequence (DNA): TGTGCCAGCAGCTGGCTAAACACCGGGGAGCTGTTTTTT. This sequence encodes CASSWLNTGELFF.

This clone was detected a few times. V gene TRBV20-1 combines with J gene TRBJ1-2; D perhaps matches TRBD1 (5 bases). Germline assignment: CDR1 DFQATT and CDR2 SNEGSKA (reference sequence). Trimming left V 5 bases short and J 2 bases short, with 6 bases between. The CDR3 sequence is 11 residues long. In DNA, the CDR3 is TGCAGTGCTCGGGACAACTATGGCTACACCTTC. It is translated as CSARDNYGYTF.

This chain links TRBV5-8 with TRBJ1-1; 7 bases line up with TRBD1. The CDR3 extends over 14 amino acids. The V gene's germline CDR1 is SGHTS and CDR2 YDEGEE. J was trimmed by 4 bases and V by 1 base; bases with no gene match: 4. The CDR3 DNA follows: TGTGCCAGCAGCTTGCAAGGGGGCCTCACTGAAGCTTTCTTT. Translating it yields CASSLQGGLTEAFF.